This TCR beta chain originates from a study of memory CD4+ T cells and cytomegalovirus serostatus. Overall study context: Of the healthy Belgian adults, 9 or 10 were CMV seropositive and 24 seronegative.

Assay: immunoSEQ multiplex PCR; the TCRdb copy retains only in-frame clones and omits some. The sample comprises 28,000 or so clones, 76% of which are singletons, and 1.1% rests with the top ten. The study's findings and limits: CMV serostatus prediction reached median AUC about 0.95, or 0.9 with US-trained model. Of more than 150 reported CMV TCRbeta sequences, 55 to 80 were found in memory CD4+ repertoires.

In its sample, this clone was seen once. As yet, its antigen is unknown. CDR1 is SGHTA and CDR2 is FQGNSA in the germline V gene. V lost 1 base and J 8 bases, leaving 12 bases between the germline ends. The length of the CDR3 is 14 residues. Single viable CD3+CD4+CD8-CD45RO+ cells were sorted as the memory CD4+ T cells. Total CD4+ T cells were enriched by CD4 positive selection. J is TRBJ2-1 and V is TRBV7-2; no definite D call. The receptor's source is an adult in good health and CMV-seronegative. Sequenced input: memory CD4+ T cells from blood. Here the CDR3 reads CASSLGQVSDEQFF. The CDR3 DNA is TGTGCCAGCAGCTTAGGACAAGTCTCGGATGAGCAGTTCTTC.